One sample yielded the 18 T cell receptor beta chains listed below, sequenced in a study of blood T cell repertoires in COVID-19. The assay was immunoSEQ multiplex PCR, and TCRdb's table has in-frame clones only and misses some. The table includes a few hundred thousand clones, 84% detected once. The specimen was peripheral blood. All receptors derive from a person between 65 and 79 years old with COVID-19, enrolled during active disease.

The genes are TRBV12-5 and TRBJ2-5; 11 nucleotides match TRBD2. Unmatched junction bases numbered 1, after V lost 4 bases and J lost 0 bases. Germline CDR1 reads LGHNT; CDR2 reads FRNRAP. The CDR3 is 15 residues long. DNA for the CDR3: TGTGCTAGTGGTTCGGGACTAGCGGACCAAGAGACCCAGTACTTC. Translated: CASGSGLADQETQYF. Together with reference TRBV12-5 and TRBJ2-5, the CDR3 gives the full variable domain: DARVTQTPRHKVTEMGQEVTMRCQPILGHNTVFWYRQTMMQGLELLAYFRNRAPLDDSGMPKDRFSAEMPDATLATLKIQPSEPRDSAVYFCASGSGLADQETQYFGPGTRLLVL.

The V gene is TRBV28, the J gene TRBJ2-1; 10 bases agree with TRBD2. The CDR3 is 16 residues long. Trimming took 6 bases from V and 2 from J; bases not matched to a gene: 7. Germline lookup yields CDR1 MDHEN and CDR2 SYDVKM. Here the CDR3 reads CASRRLAGSTYNEQFF. The CDR3, as DNA: TGTGCCAGCAGGAGACTAGCGGGTAGCACCTACAATGAGCAGTTCTTC.

This sequence joins TRBV3-1 (or the pseudogene TRBV3-2) and TRBJ1-4; D is uncertain. CDR3 size: 15 residues. V lost 0 bases to trimming and J lost 8 bases, with 13 bases between them. The V gene's germline CDR1 is LGHDT and CDR2 YNNKEL (reference sequence). Here the CDR3 DNA reads TGTGCCAGCAGCCAAGATTCCAAGGAGGGAGAAAAACTGTTTTTT. Its protein is CASSQDSKEGEKLFF.

The V and J genes are TRBV9 and TRBJ2-1, with D unresolved. This CDR3 region has 15 residues. V was trimmed by 4 bases and J by 3 bases, leaving 14 bases between them. Germline CDR1 is SGDLS and CDR2 is YYNGEE. Here the CDR3 DNA reads TGTGCCAGCAGCCCAAAGGCGGCCCTCTACAATGAGCAGTTCTTC. This translates into CASSPKAALYNEQFF.

The V gene is TRBV5-4, the J gene TRBJ1-6, with a weak D call TRBD1 (5 bases). Deletions cut 6 bases from V and 9 bases from J, with 16 bases between. The CDR3 has 14 amino acids. Germline values: CDR1 SGHNT, CDR2 YYREEE (reference sequence). The chain's CDR3 is CASTLGGVGSPLHF. CDR3 DNA: TGTGCCAGCACCCTCGGGGGGGTTGGTTCACCCCTCCACTTT.

V is TRBV6-4 and J is TRBJ1-2, with unresolved D. This CDR3 comprises 16 residues. Germline CDR1 reads MRHNA; CDR2 reads SNTAGT. V was shortened by 0 bases and J by 4 bases, with 15 bases between the two germline ends. The CDR3 region has the DNA TGTGCCAGCAGTGACTCCCCTTCGCGCGGGGTCTATGGCTACACCTTC. This sequence encodes CASSDSPSRGVYGYTF.

This chain links TRBV6-5 with TRBJ1-4, with 10 bases fitting TRBD1. This CDR3 contains 14 residues. Trimming at V came to 6 bases and at J to 8 bases, leaving 6 bases not matched to a gene. Germline V gene data show CDR1 as MNHEY and CDR2 as SVGAGI. CDR3 nucleotides: TGTGCCAGCAGCTCCAGACAGGGGGCGGAAAAACTGTTTTTT. Translated: CASSSRQGAEKLFF.

This clone was detected a few times. The chain is built from TRBV7-2 and TRBJ1-2; TRBD1 might be the D (6 bases). V dropped 4 bases and J dropped 8 bases, with 20 bases sitting between them. The germline CDR1 and CDR2 sequences are SGHTA and FQGNSA. CDR3 size: 15 residues. The CDR3 DNA sequence: TGTGCCAGCAGCTCCAGACAGGCCCTTGATTGGGGCTACACCTTC. This gives the protein CASSSRQALDWGYTF.

The CDR3 coding sequence is TGTGCCACCAGCAGAGATCGCCCACTACGGGGCACTGAAGCTTTCTTT. This gives the protein CATSRDRPLRGTEAFF. The rearrangement uses TRBV15 and TRBJ1-1; D is undetermined. V shed 0 bases and J shed 4 bases, with 15 bases lying between them. Germline CDR1 is LNHNV and CDR2 is YYDKDF (reference sequence). CDR3 size: 16 residues.

The rearrangement joins TRBV2 to TRBJ1-5; D unresolved. Germline loops: CDR1 SNHLY, CDR2 FYNNEI. This CDR3 comprises 12 residues. Trimming took 7 bases from V and 7 from J, leaving 11 bases between them. The CDR3 region has the DNA TGTGCCAGCAACGAGCCAAACCAGCCCCAGCATTTT. This codes for CASNEPNQPQHF.

V is TRBV27 and J is TRBJ1-6; TRBD1 is a possible D gene (6 bases). Trimming removed 2 bases at V and 7 bases at J, with 12 bases between. Germline CDR1 and CDR2: MNHEY and SMNVEV (reference sequence). This CDR3 is 15 amino acids long. CDR3 in amino acids: CASSLRQGMNSPLHF. The CDR3 region has the DNA TGTGCCAGCAGTTTAAGGCAGGGGATGAATTCACCCCTCCACTTT.

Here the CDR3 reads CASSQLPGATNEKLFF. The CDR3 nucleotides read TGCGCCAGCAGCCAACTTCCAGGTGCAACTAATGAAAAACTGTTTTTT. This chain joins TRBV4-3 and TRBJ1-4, with D uncertain. The V end lost 2 bases, the J end lost 0 bases, and 10 bases lay between the germline ends. Germline V gene sequence: CDR1 LGHNA, CDR2 YSLEER. CDR3 size: 16 residues.

This chain links TRBV9 with TRBJ2-1, with 10 bases aligning to TRBD2. The CDR3 sequence is 16 residues long. V lost 1 base and J lost 4; bases outside the gene matches: 5. Germline CDR1 SGDLS, CDR2 YYNGEE. For the CDR3, the DNA is TGTGCCAGCAGCGTAAGCGGGGGGGCCTCGTACAATGAGCAGTTCTTC. The encoded protein is CASSVSGGASYNEQFF.

This clone appeared once. The chain joins TRBV21-1 to TRBJ2-7; the table's D gene call, TRBD2, was not cross checked with the DNA. TRBV21-1 has pseudogene status. The CDR3 loop spans 11 amino acids. CDR3 bases: TGTGCCAGCAGTGATAGCTACGAGCAGTACTTC. Protein product: CASSDSYEQYF.

The chain is built from TRBV7-2 and TRBJ2-3; weak D call: TRBD1 (6 bases). Germline V gives CDR1 SGHTA, CDR2 FQGNSA. The CDR3 contains 14 residues. The V end was cut by 5 bases, the J end by 5 bases, with 14 bases between. CDR3 in amino acids: CASSLNSGVDTQYF. As DNA, the CDR3 is TGTGCCAGCAGCCTCAACTCAGGGGTAGATACGCAGTATTTT.

The gene calls are TRBV7-2 and TRBJ2-2; D not resolved. V shed 2 bases and J shed 0 bases, with 10 bases lying between them. Germline CDR1 reads SGHTA; CDR2 reads FQGNSA. The CDR3 sequence is 16 residues long. CDR3 bases: TGTGCCAGCAGCTTACTCGGGTCCCCGAACACCGGGGAGCTGTTTTTT. Protein sequence: CASSLLGSPNTGELFF.

V gene TRBV6-6 combines with J gene TRBJ1-1; TRBD1 is a possible D gene (5 bases). Trimming took off 10 bases at V and 0 bases at J, with 9 bases between the two ends. Germline V gene lookup returns CDR1 MNHNY and CDR2 SVGAGI (reference sequence). The CDR3 length is 12 residues. In nucleotides, the CDR3 is TGTGCCATCACCAGGGTGAACACTGAAGCTTTCTTT. This translates into CAITRVNTEAFF.

J is TRBJ2-5 and V is TRBV5-1; TRBD2 agrees at 8 bases. Per the germline V gene, CDR1 is SGHRS and CDR2 is YFSETQ. The CDR3 runs to 15 residues. Trimming at V came to 3 bases and at J to 5 bases, leaving 9 bases not matched to a gene. The CDR3: CASSSLAEGGETQYF. The CDR3 nucleotides read TGCGCCAGCAGCTCACTAGCGGAGGGAGGGGAGACCCAGTACTTC.